One and the same sample provided the 23 T cell receptor beta chains below, sequenced in a study of CD8 T cells in ankylosing spondylitis. From the 5' RACE reads, TCRdb called clonotypes with MiXCR, one entry per CDR3 protein. The top ten clones hold 6.5% to 7% of a sample with approximately 540,000 distinct CDR3 sequences, roughly an eighth of them seen once. Findings and limits, study-wide: Ankylosing spondylitis blood appeared to be characterized by a TCR beta motif of 8 or 9 highly homologous variants.

For these TCRs, the target antigens are not known. What was sequenced was blood, either unsorted or a sorted T cell fraction (not recorded which). The receptors shown here come from a male donor with ankylosing spondylitis.

This chain connects TRBV29-1 to TRBJ2-5, with TRBD2 matching over 7 bases. CDR3 length: 14 residues. The junction had 9 bases not matched to a gene; V was cut back by 4 bases and J by 4 bases. Looked up from germline, CDR1 is SQVTM and CDR2 is ANQGSEA. Here the CDR3 reads CSVGAEGRGETQYF. The CDR3 DNA reads TGCAGCGTTGGAGCCGAGGGGAGGGGAGAGACCCAGTACTTC.

This clonotype was counted a few times. This chain connects TRBV5-1 to TRBJ1-1; 8 bases line up with TRBD1. The V gene end was trimmed by 4 bases and the J gene end by 3 bases; junction bases not matched to a gene: 5. There are 14 residues in the CDR3. CDR1 and CDR2 from the germline V gene are SGHRS and YFSETQ. The CDR3 sequence is CASSLVQGDTEAFF. The CDR3 nucleotides read TGCGCCAGCAGCCTGGTACAGGGGGACACTGAAGCTTTCTTT.

There are a few counts of this clonotype. The chain joins TRBV9 to TRBJ2-1, with TRBD2 as a possible D gene (7 bases). This CDR3 is built from 15 residues. Germline CDR1 and CDR2: SGDLS and YYNGEE. With 4 bases removed from V and 4 bases from J, the gap between germline ends came to 15 bases. The CDR3 spells CASSIGGGQYNEQFF. DNA for the CDR3: TGTGCCAGCAGCATAGGGGGGGGACAATACAATGAGCAGTTCTTC.

This clonotype was seen a few times. The chain uses TRBV7-9 and TRBJ2-7; 8 bases match TRBD1. The CDR3 consists of 15 residues. The ends lost 2 bases at V and 0 bases at J; junction bases unmatched: 3. The germline gives CDR1 SEHNR, CDR2 FQNEAQ (reference sequence). The CDR3 spells CASSLWDRTSYEQYF. As DNA, the CDR3 is TGTGCCAGCAGCTTATGGGACAGGACCTCCTACGAGCAGTACTTC.

The rearrangement joins TRBV28 to TRBJ1-5; a possible D gene is TRBD1 (6 bases). The germline V gene has CDR1 MDHEN and CDR2 SYDVKM. With 6 bases removed from V and 3 bases from J, the gap between germline ends came to 12 bases. CDR3 length: 14 amino acids. CDR3 loop: CASRITGFNQPQHF. CDR3 bases: TGTGCCAGCAGGATTACAGGGTTCAATCAGCCCCAGCATTTT.

The rearrangement joins TRBV2 to TRBJ2-7; D remains ambiguous. V shed 2 bases and J shed 2 bases, with 7 bases lying between them. The CDR3 runs to 13 residues. Germline CDR1 is SNHLY and CDR2 is FYNNEI. CDR3 coding DNA: TGTGCCAGCAGTGAAACACGAACCTACGAGCAGTACTTC. It translates to CASSETRTYEQYF.

The V and J genes are TRBV10-3 and TRBJ2-3, with a tentative D call TRBD2 (5 bases). This CDR3 spans 15 amino acids. V was trimmed by 0 bases and J by 2 bases, leaving 9 bases between them. Germline-derived CDR1 and CDR2 are ENHRY and SYGVKD. CDR3 residues: CAISESGRDTDTQYF. As DNA, the CDR3 is TGTGCCATCAGTGAGTCTGGTCGGGACACAGATACGCAGTATTTT.

This chain uses TRBV15 with TRBJ2-2, with TRBD1 matching over 8 bases. Per the germline V gene, CDR1 is LNHNV and CDR2 is YYDKDF (reference sequence). Trimming cost V 2 bases and J 7 bases; bases outside gene matches: 6. This CDR3 spans 15 amino acids. Here the CDR3 DNA reads TGTGCCACCAGCAGATCCAGGACAGGGCACGGGGAGCTGTTTTTT. Its protein is CATSRSRTGHGELFF.

This clonotype was counted a few times. The V and J genes are TRBV20-1 and TRBJ2-3; D is unresolved. Trimming shortened V by 6 bases and J by 2 bases, and 15 bases separated the two germline ends. The length of the CDR3 is 14 residues. Germline values: CDR1 DFQATT, CDR2 SNEGSKA (reference sequence). DNA of the CDR3: TGCAGTGCAAACCGACTGGGATACACAGATACGCAGTATTTT. Encoded protein: CSANRLGYTDTQYF.

The J gene is TRBJ2-5, the V gene TRBV7-8; 7 bases fit TRBD2. Germline CDR1 and CDR2: SGHVS and FQNEAQ. V gave up 1 base and J gave up 0 bases; unmatched junction bases: 5. CDR3 size: 16 residues. The CDR3, as DNA: TGTGCCAGCAGCTTAGTGGGAGGGACCCACCAAGAGACCCAGTACTTC. This encodes CASSLVGGTHQETQYF.

Remarks on this clonotype: This may come from a read error, since a much larger clone is one base off. The rearrangement uses TRBV7-8 and TRBJ2-2, with D uncertain. Per the germline V gene, CDR1 is SGHVS and CDR2 is FQNEAQ. The ends were cut back, 2 bases at V and 6 bases at J, with 4 bases in the middle. CDR3 length: 12 residues. CDR3 bases: TGTGCCAGCAGCTTAAGGCCCGGGGAGCTGTTTTTT. As protein: CASSLRPGELFF.

CDR3 sequence reads: CATSDPRGTEGAQETQYF. The CDR3 bases are TGTGCCACCAGTGATCCTCGCGGGACCGAGGGGGCTCAAGAGACCCAGTACTTC. The V call is TRBV24-1, the J call TRBJ2-5; possibly TRBD1 for D (7 bases). In germline, CDR1 is KGHDR, CDR2 SFDVKD. The CDR3 runs 18 residues. Trimming removed 3 bases at V and 2 bases at J, with 21 bases between.

This chain links TRBV2 with TRBJ2-7; 10 bases map to TRBD1. Germline V gene data show CDR1 as SNHLY and CDR2 as FYNNEI. This CDR3 has 13 residues. V lost 9 bases, J lost 4 bases, and 6 bases stayed unmatched. In nucleotides, the CDR3 is TGTGCCAGTAGGACAGGGGGGAAATACGAGCAGTACTTC. The encoded protein is CASRTGGKYEQYF. The variable domain in full, completed from reference TRBV2 and TRBJ2-7, reads EPEVTQTPSHQVTQMGQEVILRCVPISNHLYFYWYRQILGQKVEFLVSFYNNEISEKSEIFDDQFSVERPDGSNFTLKIRSTKLEDSAMYFCASRTGGKYEQYFGPGTRLTVT.

The rearrangement links TRBV20-1 to TRBJ1-2; no firm D call. The CDR3 spans 11 residues. The germline V and J ends were trimmed by 5 bases and 4 bases, with 8 bases remaining between them. Germline V gene sequence: CDR1 DFQATT, CDR2 SNEGSKA (reference sequence). In DNA, the CDR3 is TGCAGTGCTGAGGAAGGCTATGGCTACACCTTC. This translates into CSAEEGYGYTF.

In this sample, this clonotype turned up a few times. The CDR3 here is CASSLLAGAHQPQHF. Here the CDR3 DNA reads TGTGCCAGCAGTTTACTGGCGGGGGCCCATCAGCCCCAGCATTTT. The J gene is TRBJ1-5, the V gene TRBV28; a possible D gene is TRBD1 (6 bases). Germline V gene lookup returns CDR1 MDHEN and CDR2 SYDVKM. The V end was cut by 2 bases, the J end by 5 bases, with 13 bases between. The CDR3 contains 15 residues.

This CDR3 reads CASSSVAKNIQYF. The CDR3 DNA reads as TGTGCCAGCAGTTCGGTAGCCAAAAACATTCAGTACTTC. J is TRBJ2-4 and V is TRBV27; D gene uncertain. Trimming took 4 bases from V and 0 from J, leaving 4 bases between them. This CDR3 has 13 amino acids. Germline CDR1 reads MNHEY; CDR2 reads SMNVEV (reference sequence).

This clonotype came up a few times. The gene calls are TRBV25-1 and TRBJ1-5; D uncertain. V was clipped by 8 bases and J by 7 bases, with 18 bases between them. This CDR3 is built from 14 residues. Germline V CDR1 and CDR2: MGHDK, SYGVNS. This CDR3 reads CASGEGGSGQPQHF. CDR3 coding DNA: TGTGCCAGCGGCGAAGGAGGGTCAGGCCAGCCCCAGCATTTT.

The chain employs TRBV6-5 and TRBJ2-1, with D hard to call. Germline lookup yields CDR1 MNHEY and CDR2 SVGAGI. CDR3 length: 15 residues. The V end lost 3 bases, the J end lost 2 bases, and 11 bases lay between the germline ends. DNA for the CDR3: TGTGCCAGCAGTTATAGCAGGAGCACCTACAATGAGCAGTTCTTC. Translating it yields CASSYSRSTYNEQFF.

This clonotype appeared many times. The gene calls are TRBV7-9 and TRBJ1-5; tentative D call: TRBD1 (6 bases). This CDR3 comprises 13 residues. Trimming left V 4 bases short and J 6 bases short, with 10 bases between. Germline loops: CDR1 SEHNR, CDR2 FQNEAQ (reference sequence). In DNA form, the CDR3 reads TGTGCCAGCAGCTCACAGGGCGGTCAGCCCCAGCATTTT. Translation: CASSSQGGQPQHF.

The gene calls are TRBV19 and TRBJ2-5; possibly TRBD2 for D (5 bases). V was pared by 2 bases and J by 2 bases, with 12 bases between. CDR1 LNHDA and CDR2 SQIVND come from the germline V gene (reference sequence). The CDR3 length is 15 residues. As DNA, the CDR3 is TGTGCCAGTAGTATATTCAGAAGCGGACAAGAGACCCAGTACTTC. Its protein product is CASSIFRSGQETQYF.

This clonotype was counted between two and nine times. The rearrangement joins TRBV7-9 to TRBJ2-1, with 10 positions matching TRBD2. Unmatched junction bases numbered 10, after V lost 5 bases and J lost 6 bases. The CDR3 consists of 16 residues. Germline values: CDR1 SEHNR, CDR2 FQNEAQ (reference sequence). The CDR3 reads CASSRIGTSDANEQFF. The CDR3 DNA sequence: TGTGCCAGCAGCCGAATCGGGACTAGCGATGCCAATGAGCAGTTCTTC.

The chain has TRBV30 and TRBJ2-1, with a weak D call TRBD2 (6 bases). V lost 2 bases and J lost 5, with 16 bases in between. The CDR3 consists of 15 residues. Germline CDR1 GTSNPN, CDR2 SVGIG (reference sequence). The CDR3 sequence: CAWSMRGLVNNEQFF. For the CDR3, the DNA is TGTGCCTGGAGTATGCGGGGCTTGGTTAACAATGAGCAGTTCTTC.

This clonotype turned up a few times. This chain links TRBV11-2 with TRBJ2-5; TRBD2 agrees at 11 bases. Germline V lookup: CDR1 SGHAT, CDR2 FQNNGV. CDR3 length: 14 amino acids. Unmatched junction bases numbered 4, after V lost 5 bases and J lost 5 bases. CDR3 sequence reads: CASSDLAGGETQYF. CDR3 bases: TGTGCCAGCAGCGATTTAGCGGGAGGGGAGACCCAGTACTTC.